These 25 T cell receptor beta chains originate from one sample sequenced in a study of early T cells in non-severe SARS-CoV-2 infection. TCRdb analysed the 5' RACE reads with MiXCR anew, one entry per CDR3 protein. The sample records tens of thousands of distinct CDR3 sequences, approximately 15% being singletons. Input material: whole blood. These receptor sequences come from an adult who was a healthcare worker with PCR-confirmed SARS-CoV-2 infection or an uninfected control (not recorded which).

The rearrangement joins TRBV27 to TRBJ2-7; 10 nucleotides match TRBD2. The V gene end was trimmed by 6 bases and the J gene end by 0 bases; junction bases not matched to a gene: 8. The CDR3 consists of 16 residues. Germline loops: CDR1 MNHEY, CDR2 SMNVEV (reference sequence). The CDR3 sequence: CASSRVTSGRSYEQYF. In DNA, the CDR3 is TGTGCCAGCAGCCGAGTGACTAGCGGGCGCTCCTACGAGCAGTACTTC.

The CDR3, as DNA: TGCAGTGCGCCGGGACAGGACTACAATGAGCAGTTCTTC. Its protein product is CSAPGQDYNEQFF. This chain joins TRBV20-1 and TRBJ2-1, with 8 bases fitting TRBD1. This CDR3 has 13 residues. In germline, CDR1 is DFQATT, CDR2 SNEGSKA (reference sequence). V dropped 6 bases and J dropped 3; count of bases not matched to a gene: 4.

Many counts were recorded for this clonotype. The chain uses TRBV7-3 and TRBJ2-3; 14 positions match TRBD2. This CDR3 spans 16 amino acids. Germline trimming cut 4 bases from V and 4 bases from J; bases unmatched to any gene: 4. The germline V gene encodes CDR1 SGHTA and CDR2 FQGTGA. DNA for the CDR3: TGTGCCAGCAGCTCCGGACTAGCGGGAGGTTCAGATACGCAGTATTTT. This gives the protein CASSSGLAGGSDTQYF.

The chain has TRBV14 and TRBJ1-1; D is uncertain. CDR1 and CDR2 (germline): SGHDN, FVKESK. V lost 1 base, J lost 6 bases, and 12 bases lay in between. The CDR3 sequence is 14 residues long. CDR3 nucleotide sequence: TGTGCCAGCAGCCAAGTTCGATCTGGGGCTGAAGCTTTCTTT. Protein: CASSQVRSGAEAFF.

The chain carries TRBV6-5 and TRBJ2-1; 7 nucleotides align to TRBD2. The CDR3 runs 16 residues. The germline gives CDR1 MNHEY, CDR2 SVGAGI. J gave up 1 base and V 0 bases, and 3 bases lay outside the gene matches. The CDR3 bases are TGTGCCAGCAGTTACTCGGCTAGCGGTTCCTACAATGAGCAGTTCTTC. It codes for CASSYSASGSYNEQFF.

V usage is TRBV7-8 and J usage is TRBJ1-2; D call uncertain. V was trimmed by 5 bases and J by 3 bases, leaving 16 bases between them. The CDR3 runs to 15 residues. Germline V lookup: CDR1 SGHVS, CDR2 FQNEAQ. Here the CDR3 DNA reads TGTGCCAGCAGCCAGATGGCGGGGTACGACTATGGCTACACCTTC. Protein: CASSQMAGYDYGYTF.

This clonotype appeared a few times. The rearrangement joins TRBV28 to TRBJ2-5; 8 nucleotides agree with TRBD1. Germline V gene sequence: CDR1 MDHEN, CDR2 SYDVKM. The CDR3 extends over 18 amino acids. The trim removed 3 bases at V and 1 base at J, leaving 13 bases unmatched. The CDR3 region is CASSFPSPDRAFQETQYF. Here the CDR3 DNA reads TGTGCCAGCAGTTTCCCCTCACCGGACAGGGCGTTCCAAGAGACCCAGTACTTC.

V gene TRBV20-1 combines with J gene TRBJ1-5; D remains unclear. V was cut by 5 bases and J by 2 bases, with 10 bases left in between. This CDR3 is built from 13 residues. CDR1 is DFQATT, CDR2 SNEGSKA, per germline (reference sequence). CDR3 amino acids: CSAAEGGNQPQHF. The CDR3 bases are TGCAGTGCTGCAGAGGGAGGCAATCAGCCCCAGCATTTT.

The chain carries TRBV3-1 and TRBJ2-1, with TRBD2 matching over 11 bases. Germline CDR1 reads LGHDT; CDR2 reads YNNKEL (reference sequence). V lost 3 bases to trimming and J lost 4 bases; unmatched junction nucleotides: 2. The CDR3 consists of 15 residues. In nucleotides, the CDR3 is TGTGCCAGCAGCCAGGGACTAGCGGATTACAATGAGCAGTTCTTC. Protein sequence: CASSQGLADYNEQFF.

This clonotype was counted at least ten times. The CDR3, as DNA: TGTGCCAGCAGCTTAGGAGGGAACAGCTACGAGCAGTACTTC. It is translated as CASSLGGNSYEQYF. The gene calls are TRBV11-2 and TRBJ2-7, with a weak D call TRBD2 (5 bases). Germline V lookup: CDR1 SGHAT, CDR2 FQNNGV. V was clipped by 1 base and J by 3 bases, with 10 bases between them. This CDR3 contains 14 residues.

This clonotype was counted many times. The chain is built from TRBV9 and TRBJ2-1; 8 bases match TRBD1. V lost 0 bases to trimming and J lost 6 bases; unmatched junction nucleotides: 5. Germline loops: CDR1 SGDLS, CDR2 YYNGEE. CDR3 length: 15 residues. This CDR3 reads CASSVEGQASNEQFF. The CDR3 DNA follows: TGTGCCAGCAGCGTAGAGGGACAGGCTAGCAATGAGCAGTTCTTC.

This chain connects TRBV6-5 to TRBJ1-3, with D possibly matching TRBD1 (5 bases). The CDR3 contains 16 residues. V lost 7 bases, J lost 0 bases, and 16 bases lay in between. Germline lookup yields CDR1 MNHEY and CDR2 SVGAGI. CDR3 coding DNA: TGTGCCAGCACCAGAGGGGCAGAGAGCTCTGGAAACACCATATATTTT. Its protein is CASTRGAESSGNTIYF.

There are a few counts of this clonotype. The CDR3 loop reads CASSLIQGNSPLHF. The CDR3 region has the DNA TGTGCCAGCAGTTTAATACAGGGAAACTCACCCCTCCACTTT. The rearrangement joins TRBV27 to TRBJ1-6, with D tentatively TRBD1 (6 bases). The V end lost 2 bases, the J end lost 10 bases, and 12 bases lay between the germline ends. Germline V gene data show CDR1 as MNHEY and CDR2 as SMNVEV (reference sequence). The CDR3 has 14 residues.

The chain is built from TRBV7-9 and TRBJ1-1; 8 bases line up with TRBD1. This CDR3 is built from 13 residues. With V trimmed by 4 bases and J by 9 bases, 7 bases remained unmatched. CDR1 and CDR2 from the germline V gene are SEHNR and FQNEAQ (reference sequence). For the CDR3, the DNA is TGTGCCAGCAGCTCCTCGGACAGGGCTAAAGCTTTCTTT. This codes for CASSSSDRAKAFF. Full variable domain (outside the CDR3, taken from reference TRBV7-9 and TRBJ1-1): DTGVSQNPRHKITKRGQNVTFRCDPISEHNRLYWYRQTLGQGPEFLTYFQNEAQLEKSRLLSDRFSAERPKGSFSTLEIQRTEQGDSAMYLCASSSSDRAKAFFGQGTRLTVV.

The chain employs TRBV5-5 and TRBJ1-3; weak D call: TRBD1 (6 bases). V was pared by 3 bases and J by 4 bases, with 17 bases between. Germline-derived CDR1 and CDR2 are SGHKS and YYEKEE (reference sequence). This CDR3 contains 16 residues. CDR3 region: CASSYDRTEAGNTIYF. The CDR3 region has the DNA TGTGCCAGCAGCTATGACAGGACGGAAGCCGGAAACACCATATATTTT.

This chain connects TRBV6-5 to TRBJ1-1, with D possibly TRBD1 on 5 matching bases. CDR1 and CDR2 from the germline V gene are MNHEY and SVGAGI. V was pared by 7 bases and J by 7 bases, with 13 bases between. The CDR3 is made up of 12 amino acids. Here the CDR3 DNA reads TGTGCCAGCACCCCCCCCGGGGGTGAAGCTTTCTTT. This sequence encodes CASTPPGGEAFF.

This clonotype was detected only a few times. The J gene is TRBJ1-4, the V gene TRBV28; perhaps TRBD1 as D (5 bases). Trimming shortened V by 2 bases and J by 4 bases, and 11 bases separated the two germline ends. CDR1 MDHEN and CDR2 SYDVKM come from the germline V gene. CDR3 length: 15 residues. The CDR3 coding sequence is TGTGCCAGCAGTTTAATCCAAGGGGTTAATGAAAAACTGTTTTTT. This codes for CASSLIQGVNEKLFF. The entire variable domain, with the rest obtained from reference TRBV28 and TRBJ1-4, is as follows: DVKVTQSSRYLVKRTGEKVFLECVQDMDHENMFWYRQDPGLGLRLIYFSYDVKMKEKGDIPEGYSVSREKKERFSLILESASTNQTSMYLCASSLIQGVNEKLFFGSGTQLSVL.

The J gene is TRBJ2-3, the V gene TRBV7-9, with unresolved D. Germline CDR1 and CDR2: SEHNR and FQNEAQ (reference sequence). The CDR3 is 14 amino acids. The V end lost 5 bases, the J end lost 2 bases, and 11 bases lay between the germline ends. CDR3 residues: CASSPPGFTDTQYF. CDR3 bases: TGTGCCAGCAGCCCCCCAGGATTCACAGATACGCAGTATTTT.

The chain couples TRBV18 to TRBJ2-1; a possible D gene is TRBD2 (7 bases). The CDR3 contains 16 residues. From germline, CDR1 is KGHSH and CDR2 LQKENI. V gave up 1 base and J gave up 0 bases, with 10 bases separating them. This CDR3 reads CASSPLGGGSYNEQFF. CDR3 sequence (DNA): TGTGCCAGCTCACCACTGGGAGGGGGCTCCTACAATGAGCAGTTCTTC. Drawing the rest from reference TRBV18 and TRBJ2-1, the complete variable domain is NAGVMQNPRHLVRRRGQEARLRCSPMKGHSHVYWYRQLPEEGLKFMVYLQKENIIDESGMPKERFSAEFPKEGPSILRIQQVVRGDSAAYFCASSPLGGGSYNEQFFGPGTRLTVL.

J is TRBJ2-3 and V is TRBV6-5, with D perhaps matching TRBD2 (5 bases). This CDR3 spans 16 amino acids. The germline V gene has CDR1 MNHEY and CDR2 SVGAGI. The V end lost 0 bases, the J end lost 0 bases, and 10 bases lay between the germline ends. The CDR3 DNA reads TGTGCCAGCAGTTACTCGAGGAGCGGAAGCACAGATACGCAGTATTTT. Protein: CASSYSRSGSTDTQYF.

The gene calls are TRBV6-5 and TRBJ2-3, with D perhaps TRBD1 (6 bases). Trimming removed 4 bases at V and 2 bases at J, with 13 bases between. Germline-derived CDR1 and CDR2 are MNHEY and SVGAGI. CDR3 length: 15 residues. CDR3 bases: TGTGCCAGCAGTTCGCCAGGGGACCACACAGATACGCAGTATTTT. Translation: CASSSPGDHTDTQYF.

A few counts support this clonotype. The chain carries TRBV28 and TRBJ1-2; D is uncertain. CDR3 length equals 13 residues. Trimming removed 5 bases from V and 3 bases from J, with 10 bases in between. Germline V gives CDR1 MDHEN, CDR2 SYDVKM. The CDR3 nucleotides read TGTGCCAGCAGTGTCCCCAGGCACTATGGCTACACCTTC. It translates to CASSVPRHYGYTF.

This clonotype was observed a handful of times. CDR3 in DNA: TGTGCCAGCAGCCGGGGGTTGGTCTCCTACAATGAGCAGTTCTTC. Protein product: CASSRGLVSYNEQFF. The chain combines TRBV5-6 with TRBJ2-1, with a tentative D call TRBD2 (6 bases). Trimming pared 4 bases from V and 0 bases from J, leaving 11 bases between. CDR1 SGHDT and CDR2 YYEEEE come from the germline V gene. This CDR3 spans 15 amino acids.

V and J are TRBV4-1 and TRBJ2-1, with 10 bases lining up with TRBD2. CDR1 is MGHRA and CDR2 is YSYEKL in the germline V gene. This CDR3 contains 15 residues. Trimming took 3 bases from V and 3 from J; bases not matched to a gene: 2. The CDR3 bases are TGCGCCAGCAGCCACCTAGCGGGGGACTACAATGAGCAGTTCTTC. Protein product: CASSHLAGDYNEQFF.

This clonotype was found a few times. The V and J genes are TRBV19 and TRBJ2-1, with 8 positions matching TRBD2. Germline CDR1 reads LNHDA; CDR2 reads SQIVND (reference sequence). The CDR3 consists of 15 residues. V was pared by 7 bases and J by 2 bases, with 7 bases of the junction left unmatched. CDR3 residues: CASTRGGSAYNEQFF. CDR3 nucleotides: TGTGCCAGTACCCGGGGGGGGTCCGCCTACAATGAGCAGTTCTTC.